These 12 T cell receptor beta chains were all obtained from the same sample, sequenced in a study of cytomegalovirus exposure and HLA in healthy donors. The PCR employed 60 Vbeta primers together with 13 Jbeta primers. Profiled with immunoSEQ multiplex PCR; TCRdb holds only in-frame clones, not every one. The table includes 90,000 to 120,000 clones, 65% to 85% detected once. Sequencing was performed on PBMCs. Every receptor here comes from a man between 18 and 29 years old in good health and CMV-seronegative.

V and J are TRBV6-1 and TRBJ2-7; TRBD2 matches at 13 bases. Germline loops: CDR1 MNHNS, CDR2 SASEGT. The CDR3 is 15 amino acids. The J segment lost 6 bases and the V segment lost 4 bases, leaving 6 bases of the junction unmatched. CDR3 in amino acids: CASSATSGGACEQYF. The CDR3 DNA reads TGTGCCAGCAGTGCTACTAGCGGGGGGGCCTGCGAGCAGTACTTC.

The chain is built from TRBV2 and TRBJ2-5; TRBD1 agrees at 9 bases. Germline V lookup: CDR1 SNHLY, CDR2 FYNNEI. The junction had 11 bases not matched to a gene; V was cut back by 7 bases and J by 5 bases. The CDR3 is 15 amino acids. The DNA for the CDR3 is TGTGCCAGCATCTGGACAGGGGCTGAGGCGGAGACCCAGTACTTC. Encoded protein: CASIWTGAEAETQYF.

V gene TRBV19 combines with J gene TRBJ1-3, with D possibly being TRBD1 (6 bases). Between the trimmed V and J ends, which lost 6 bases and 2 bases, there was a span of 11 bases. The CDR3 is made up of 14 amino acids. From germline, CDR1 is LNHDA and CDR2 SQIVND (reference sequence). This CDR3 reads CASRNQGTGNTIYF. CDR3 coding DNA: TGTGCCAGTAGGAATCAGGGGACTGGAAACACCATATATTTT.

The chain is built from TRBV1 and TRBJ2-5; whether TRBD1, the table's D call, matches the DNA was not checked. TRBV1 is deemed a pseudogene. The CDR3 extends over 16 amino acids. The CDR3 loop is CTSSHDHREYQETQYF. DNA for the CDR3: TGCACCAGCAGCCATGACCACAGGGAGTACCAAGAGACCCAGTACTTC.

The chain employs TRBV5-6 and TRBJ1-5; 9 bases map to TRBD1. Germline V gene lookup returns CDR1 SGHDT and CDR2 YYEEEE. There are 15 residues in the CDR3. Trimming took 4 bases from V and 4 from J; bases not matched to a gene: 6. The CDR3 spells CASSRGTGRNQPQHF. The DNA of the CDR3 is TGTGCCAGCAGCAGGGGGACAGGGCGTAATCAGCCCCAGCATTTT.

The rearrangement joins TRBV28 to TRBJ2-5, with D hard to call. This CDR3 has 15 amino acids. V was shortened by 4 bases and J by 5 bases, with 17 bases between the two germline ends. Per germline, CDR1 MDHEN and CDR2 SYDVKM. CDR3 in amino acids: CASSSLRVFWETQYF. DNA of the CDR3: TGTGCCAGCAGTTCCCTCCGGGTCTTTTGGGAGACCCAGTACTTC.

The rearrangement joins TRBV28 to TRBJ2-3, with 9 bases lining up with TRBD2. The CDR3 has 16 amino acids. Germline V lookup: CDR1 MDHEN, CDR2 SYDVKM. V was clipped by 6 bases and J by 5 bases; unmatched bases: 12. CDR3 in DNA: TGTGCCAGCAGCCCTCCGTATAGCGGGGGCCTAGATACGCAGTATTTT. Translated, it gives CASSPPYSGGLDTQYF.

The V call is TRBV9, the J call TRBJ2-1, with 7 bases that match TRBD1. V was pared by 4 bases and J by 8 bases, with 12 bases of the junction left unmatched. CDR3 length equals 15 residues. Germline V gene data show CDR1 as SGDLS and CDR2 as YYNGEE. The DNA for the CDR3 is TGTGCCAGCAGCTTGGAAGGGCAGGGGGTTTATGAGCAGTTCTTC. It codes for CASSLEGQGVYEQFF. Looking up the rest from reference TRBV9 and TRBJ2-1 gives the full variable domain: DSGVTQTPKHLITATGQRVTLRCSPRSGDLSVYWYQQSLDQGLQFLIQYYNGEERAKGNILERFSAQQFPDLHSELNLSSLELGDSALYFCASSLEGQGVYEQFFGPGTRLTVL.

V and J are TRBV9 and TRBJ2-5; perhaps TRBD1 as D (7 bases). This CDR3 comprises 16 residues. The germline V gene encodes CDR1 SGDLS and CDR2 YYNGEE. Trimming took 4 bases from V and 2 from J, leaving 18 bases between them. Here the CDR3 reads CASSRGTAKPQETQYF. CDR3 bases: TGTGCCAGCAGCCGCGGGACAGCCAAACCTCAAGAGACCCAGTACTTC. Variable domain in full (rest from reference TRBV9 and TRBJ2-5): DSGVTQTPKHLITATGQRVTLRCSPRSGDLSVYWYQQSLDQGLQFLIQYYNGEERAKGNILERFSAQQFPDLHSELNLSSLELGDSALYFCASSRGTAKPQETQYFGPGTRLLVL.

Only a few counts were recorded for this clone. J is TRBJ1-5 and V is TRBV2; D unresolved. Trimming removed 6 bases from V and 0 bases from J, with 9 bases in between. This CDR3 is 14 amino acids long. Per the germline V gene, CDR1 is SNHLY and CDR2 is FYNNEI. Written as DNA, the CDR3 is TGTGCCAGCAGAAGGTCAGGTAGCAATCAGCCCCAGCATTTT. Residues: CASRRSGSNQPQHF.

Only a few counts were recorded for this clone. The chain combines TRBV27 with TRBJ1-6; maybe TRBD1 (5 bases). Germline lookup yields CDR1 MNHEY and CDR2 SMNVEV (reference sequence). Trimming removed 3 bases at V and 6 bases at J, with 12 bases between. The CDR3 consists of 15 residues. The CDR3: CASSFRGSFNSPLHF. In DNA, the CDR3 is TGTGCCAGCAGTTTTAGGGGTTCTTTTAATTCACCCCTCCACTTT.

V gene TRBV7-6 combines with J gene TRBJ2-1; 9 bases align to TRBD2. This CDR3 is 16 amino acids long. Unmatched junction bases numbered 8, after V lost 1 base and J lost 7 bases. Per the germline V gene, CDR1 is SGHVS and CDR2 is FNYEAQ. CDR3 DNA: TGTGCCAGCAGCTTAGTCCAAGGCGGGGGGGGGAATGAGCAGTTCTTC. Translating gives CASSLVQGGGGNEQFF.